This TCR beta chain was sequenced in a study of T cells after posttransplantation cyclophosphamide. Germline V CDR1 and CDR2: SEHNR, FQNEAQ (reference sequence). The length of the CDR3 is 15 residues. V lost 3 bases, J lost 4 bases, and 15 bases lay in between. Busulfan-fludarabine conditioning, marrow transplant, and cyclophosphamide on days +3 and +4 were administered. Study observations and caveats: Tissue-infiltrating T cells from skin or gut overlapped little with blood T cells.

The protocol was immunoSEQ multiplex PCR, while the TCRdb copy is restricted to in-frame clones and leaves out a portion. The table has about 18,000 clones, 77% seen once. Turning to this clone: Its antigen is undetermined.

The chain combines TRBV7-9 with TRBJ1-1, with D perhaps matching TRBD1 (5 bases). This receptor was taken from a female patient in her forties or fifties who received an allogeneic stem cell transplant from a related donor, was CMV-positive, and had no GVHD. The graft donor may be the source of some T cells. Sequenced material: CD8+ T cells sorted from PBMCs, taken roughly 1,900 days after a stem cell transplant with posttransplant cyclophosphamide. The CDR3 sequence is CASSLGGAVGTEAFF. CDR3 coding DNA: TGTGCCAGCAGCTTGGGAGGGGCTGTTGGCACTGAAGCTTTCTTT.